This entry concerns a single T cell receptor beta chain. The CDR3 is 13 residues long. Germline V gene lookup returns CDR1 GTSNPN and CDR2 SVGIG (reference sequence). V was shortened by 3 bases and J by 6 bases, with 14 bases between the two germline ends. This sample is drawn from a study of sequential checkpoint blockade in melanoma. Across the study: Arm A got nivolumab then ipilimumab; arm B the reverse, 1:1.

Treatment denoted: randomized to nivolumab then ipilimumab (arm A) or the reverse (arm B). Data came from immunoSEQ multiplex PCR; TCRdb stores just in-frame clones and leaves some out. The top ten hold 24% of the sample, which has around 16,000 clones, more than 85% seen once. The receptor was derived from a human donor with melanoma. The J gene is TRBJ1-2, the V gene TRBV30; D not certain. Sequencing was performed on CD8+ T cells sorted from blood (inferred from file names), taken from a patient given nivolumab and ipilimumab in sequence. The CDR3 region has the DNA TGTGCCTGGAGCATACTCGGTATCGATGGCTACACCTTC. As protein: CAWSILGIDGYTF.